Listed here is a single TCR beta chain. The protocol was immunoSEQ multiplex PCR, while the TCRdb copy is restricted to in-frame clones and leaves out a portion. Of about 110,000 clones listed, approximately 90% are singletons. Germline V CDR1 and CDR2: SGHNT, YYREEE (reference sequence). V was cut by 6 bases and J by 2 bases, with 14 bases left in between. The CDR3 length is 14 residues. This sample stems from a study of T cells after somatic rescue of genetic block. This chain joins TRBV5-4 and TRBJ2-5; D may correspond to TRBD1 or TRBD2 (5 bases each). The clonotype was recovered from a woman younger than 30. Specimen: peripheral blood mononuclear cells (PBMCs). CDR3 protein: CASTQGSVQETQYF. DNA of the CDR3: TGTGCCAGCACCCAGGGTAGCGTACAAGAGACCCAGTACTTC.